The 5 T cell receptor beta chains below come from one sample, sequenced in a study of OX40 agonist ivuxolimab in advanced cancers. The assay was immunoSEQ multiplex PCR, and TCRdb's table has in-frame clones only and misses some. The table includes about 49,000 clones, about 90% detected once. The sample consisted of CD4+ or CD8+ T cells sorted from blood, taken in a trial of the OX40 agonist ivuxolimab. Every receptor here comes from an adult with an advanced solid tumor such as melanoma, head and neck, liver or kidney cancer.

The chain has TRBV7-8 and TRBJ2-7; 11 bases map to TRBD2. Germline V lookup: CDR1 SGHVS, CDR2 FQNEAQ. The J segment lost 4 bases and the V segment lost 4 bases, leaving 3 bases of the junction unmatched. The CDR3 has 14 residues. The CDR3 region is CASSSTSGVYEQYF. The CDR3 DNA reads TGTGCCAGCAGCTCGACTAGCGGGGTATACGAGCAGTACTTC.

The CDR3 bases are TGTGCCAGCAGCTTAGAGTCCTTCCAGCCCCAGCATTTT. This encodes CASSLESFQPQHF. This chain connects TRBV7-2 to TRBJ1-5; D ambiguous. CDR3 length: 13 amino acids. V was pared by 1 base and J by 7 bases, with 8 bases between. From germline, CDR1 is SGHTA and CDR2 FQGNSA.

The V gene is TRBV18, the J gene TRBJ2-2; D is ambiguous. Germline V gene data show CDR1 as KGHSH and CDR2 as LQKENI. The CDR3 is 14 residues long. V was shortened by 2 bases and J by 0 bases, with 4 bases between the two germline ends. CDR3 protein: CASSPWANTGELFF. CDR3 in DNA: TGTGCCAGCTCACCATGGGCGAACACCGGGGAGCTGTTTTTT.

The gene calls are TRBV9 and TRBJ2-7, with D possibly being TRBD2 (5 bases). Trimming shortened V by 2 bases and J by 1 base, and 10 bases separated the two germline ends. This CDR3 spans 14 amino acids. Germline V gene sequence: CDR1 SGDLS, CDR2 YYNGEE. The CDR3 region is CASSVSGFSYEQYF. The CDR3 DNA reads TGTGCCAGCAGCGTTTCGGGATTTTCCTACGAGCAGTACTTC.

The rearrangement uses TRBV7-8 and TRBJ1-5; D gene ambiguous. Trimming removed 2 bases at V and 3 bases at J, with 14 bases between. The length of the CDR3 is 16 residues. Per germline, CDR1 SGHVS and CDR2 FQNEAQ. The chain's CDR3 is CASSLREGRPNQPQHF. The CDR3 DNA is TGTGCCAGCAGCTTAAGGGAGGGCCGGCCCAATCAGCCCCAGCATTTT.